The next 32 T cell receptor beta chains were all read from a single sample in a study of cytomegalovirus exposure and HLA in healthy donors. The PCR ran on 60 Vbeta and 13 Jbeta primers. The repertoire was sequenced with immunoSEQ multiplex PCR; TCRdb's copy has only in-frame clones and lacks some. This table holds about 180,000 clones, around 82% found once. Sequenced input: PBMCs. The receptor set was obtained from a boy younger than 10 in good health and CMV-seronegative.

The genes are TRBV6-1 and TRBJ2-5; a weak D match, TRBD2 (6 bases). With the DNA end fitting TRBJ2-7 better, the J assignment may be wrong. Germline V gene lookup returns CDR1 MNHNS and CDR2 SASEGT. The CDR3 runs 14 residues. Here the CDR3 reads CASSPSGYSYEQYF. The CDR3 DNA follows: TGTGCCAGCAGCCCAAGCGGGTACTCCTACGAGCAGTACTTC.

The chain links TRBV7-9 to TRBJ2-2; TRBD1 might be the D (6 bases). Germline V gives CDR1 SEHNR, CDR2 FQNEAQ (reference sequence). The CDR3 is 16 residues long. V gave up 8 bases and J gave up 1 base, with 17 bases separating them. CDR3 sequence: CASRKASTGNTGELFF. In DNA form, the CDR3 reads TGTGCCAGCCGTAAGGCATCGACAGGGAACACCGGGGAGCTGTTTTTT.

This chain uses TRBV5-1 with TRBJ2-4, with D maybe TRBD1 (6 bases). V lost 2 bases, J lost 8 bases, and 14 bases lay in between. CDR1 and CDR2 (germline): SGHRS, YFSETQ. CDR3 size: 14 residues. The CDR3 sequence is CASSLGTTKDIQYF. The CDR3, as DNA: TGCGCCAGCAGCTTAGGGACAACCAAGGACATTCAGTACTTC.

The rearrangement uses TRBV5-1 and TRBJ2-5, with 8 bases identical to TRBD2. After removal of 6 bases from V and 6 bases from J, the junction contained 13 bases not matched to a gene. Germline V lookup: CDR1 SGHRS, CDR2 YFSETQ. CDR3 length: 15 amino acids. CDR3 loop: CASTLVGTSMQTQYF. In DNA form, the CDR3 reads TGCGCCAGCACCCTTGTGGGGACTAGTATGCAGACCCAGTACTTC.

This chain joins TRBV27 and TRBJ2-1; TRBD1 matches 8 bases. J lost 7 bases, V lost 3 bases, and 8 bases had no gene match. Looked up from germline, CDR1 is MNHEY and CDR2 is SMNVEV (reference sequence). The CDR3 consists of 15 residues. CDR3 in amino acids: CASSFEPGGWNEQFF. DNA of the CDR3: TGTGCCAGCAGTTTTGAGCCAGGGGGCTGGAATGAGCAGTTCTTC.

V usage is TRBV10-3 and J usage is TRBJ1-1; 8 positions match TRBD1. V lost 6 bases to trimming and J lost 4 bases; unmatched junction nucleotides: 7. The germline V gene has CDR1 ENHRY and CDR2 SYGVKD. The CDR3 consists of 14 residues. The CDR3 nucleotides are TGTGCCATCAGCCCCCAGGGGGCCAGCACTGAAGCTTTCTTT. The encoded protein is CAISPQGASTEAFF.

As DNA, the CDR3 is TGCGCCAGCAGCTTGGCCGCAGGGGGCGGTTTCGTTGAAGCTTTCTTT. Translating gives CASSLAAGGGFVEAFF. The gene calls are TRBV5-1 and TRBJ1-1; 8 nucleotides align to TRBD1. This CDR3 region has 16 residues. V gave up 0 bases and J gave up 7 bases; unmatched junction bases: 11. Per the germline V gene, CDR1 is SGHRS and CDR2 is YFSETQ. Looking up the rest from reference TRBV5-1 and TRBJ1-1 gives the full variable domain: KAGVTQTPRYLIKTRGQQVTLSCSPISGHRSVSWYQQTPGQGLQFLFEYFSETQRNKGNFPGRFSGRQFSNSRSEMNVSTLELGDSALYLCASSLAAGGGFVEAFFGQGTRLTVV.

V is TRBV10-3 and J is TRBJ1-2, with D perhaps matching TRBD1 (5 bases). With 0 bases removed from V and 6 bases from J, the gap between germline ends came to 8 bases. CDR1 ENHRY and CDR2 SYGVKD come from the germline V gene. The length of the CDR3 is 13 residues. CDR3 sequence reads: CAISESGGDGYTF. In nucleotides, the CDR3 is TGTGCCATCAGTGAGTCGGGGGGGGATGGCTACACCTTC.

J is TRBJ2-2 and V is TRBV7-6; 13 nucleotides match TRBD2. Per the germline V gene, CDR1 is SGHVS and CDR2 is FNYEAQ. This CDR3 contains 16 residues. Trimming took 6 bases from V and 6 from J; bases not matched to a gene: 7. CDR3 sequence reads: CASRNTSGRVSGELFF. Here the CDR3 DNA reads TGTGCCAGCAGGAACACTAGCGGGAGGGTCTCCGGGGAGCTGTTTTTT.

The gene calls are TRBV6-1 and TRBJ2-5, with TRBD1 matching over 11 bases. Matching the DNA end better, TRBJ2-7 makes the J call doubtful. The CDR3 spans 14 residues. Germline-derived CDR1 and CDR2 are MNHNS and SASEGT. CDR3 amino acids: CASNGQGAWDEQYF. DNA for the CDR3: TGTGCCAGCAATGGACAGGGGGCGTGGGACGAGCAGTACTTC.

This chain joins TRBV6-6 and TRBJ2-5, with D unresolved. The end of the DNA aligns better with TRBJ2-7, so the J call may be wrong. The CDR3 sequence is 15 residues long. Germline assignment: CDR1 MNHNY and CDR2 SVGAGI (reference sequence). The CDR3 coding sequence is TGTGCCAGCAGTTACGTTAGCAACCACGCCTACGAGCAGTACTTC. The encoded protein is CASSYVSNHAYEQYF.

To note about this clone: Germline is not matched at one junction end, which may reflect a read error. The rearrangement joins TRBV27 to TRBJ1-2; D may be TRBD1 (5 bases). CDR3 length equals 12 residues. Germline V lookup: CDR1 MNHEY, CDR2 SMNVEV (reference sequence). Written as DNA, the CDR3 is TGTGCCAGCAGTTTACCCCAGGGTTCTCTAAACTTC. This codes for CASSLPQGSLNF.

The J gene is TRBJ2-7, the V gene TRBV6-5; D remains ambiguous. Germline assignment: CDR1 MNHEY and CDR2 SVGAGI. Trimming took off 6 bases at V and 1 base at J, with 10 bases between the two ends. The CDR3 is 13 amino acids. CDR3 amino acids: CASRETTSYEQYF. CDR3 sequence (DNA): TGTGCCAGCAGAGAGACAACTTCCTACGAGCAGTACTTC.

This clone was counted only a few times. The J gene is TRBJ1-3, the V gene TRBV10-2; 8 nucleotides match TRBD1. The ends lost 8 bases at V and 8 bases at J; junction bases unmatched: 8. CDR3 length equals 13 residues. Germline CDR1 WSHSY, CDR2 SAAADI. The CDR3 reads CASEPRGRDTIYF. The CDR3 DNA reads TGCGCCAGCGAACCCAGGGGGCGGGACACCATATATTTT.

CDR3 bases: TGTGCCAGCAGCCCTAGGACTAGCGGGAGGGCCGGGGAGACCCAGTACTTC. Amino acids: CASSPRTSGRAGETQYF. This chain links TRBV5-4 with TRBJ2-5; 15 bases map to TRBD2. Trimming took 4 bases from V and 5 from J; bases not matched to a gene: 9. The CDR3 sequence is 17 residues long. Germline CDR1 and CDR2: SGHNT and YYREEE (reference sequence).

The chain's CDR3 is CASSSGQVFEAFF. CDR3 DNA sequence: TGTGCCAGCAGTTCGGGACAGGTCTTTGAAGCTTTCTTT. V gene TRBV27 combines with J gene TRBJ1-1, with 8 positions matching TRBD1. V lost 4 bases, J lost 7 bases, and 5 bases stayed unmatched. CDR1 and CDR2 from the germline V gene are MNHEY and SMNVEV (reference sequence). This CDR3 spans 13 amino acids.

This rearrangement joins TRBV12-5 to TRBJ1-1; tentatively, D is TRBD1 (6 bases). The CDR3 is 13 amino acids. V shed 6 bases and J shed 3 bases, with 11 bases lying between them. CDR1 and CDR2 from the germline V gene are LGHNT and FRNRAP. The CDR3 here is CASGQGPDTEAFF. As DNA, the CDR3 is TGTGCTAGTGGACAGGGCCCCGACACTGAAGCTTTCTTT.

This clone was recorded a few times. V is TRBV6-6 and J is TRBJ2-7; D ambiguous. This CDR3 comprises 11 residues. Germline CDR1 is MNHNY and CDR2 is SVGAGI (reference sequence). Trimming shortened V by 0 bases and J by 6 bases, and 3 bases separated the two germline ends. CDR3 protein: CASSYSSEQYF. The CDR3 nucleotides are TGTGCCAGCAGTTACTCGAGCGAGCAGTACTTC.

The chain uses TRBV5-1 and TRBJ2-5, with a tentative D call TRBD2 (5 bases). Between the trimmed V and J ends, which lost 1 base and 5 bases, there was a span of 15 bases. Germline lookup yields CDR1 SGHRS and CDR2 YFSETQ. The CDR3 contains 15 residues. CDR3 loop: CASSLPSEVGETQYF. For the CDR3, the DNA is TGCGCCAGCAGCTTGCCTTCGGAGGTCGGGGAGACCCAGTACTTC.

V gene TRBV6-6 combines with J gene TRBJ2-1, with TRBD1 matching 7 bases. The trim removed 6 bases at V and 7 bases at J, leaving 12 bases unmatched. The CDR3 loop spans 15 amino acids. Per germline, CDR1 MNHNY and CDR2 SVGAGI (reference sequence). The DNA for the CDR3 is TGTGCCAGCAGCCTACAGGGGTTTTATGAGAATGAGCAGTTCTTC. Translating it yields CASSLQGFYENEQFF.

The CDR3 nucleotides read TGTGCCAGCAGTTTTTCGACAGGGGGCCCCTACAATGAGCAGTTCTTC. Protein: CASSFSTGGPYNEQFF. The rearrangement uses TRBV27 and TRBJ2-1; 10 bases line up with TRBD1. V shed 3 bases, J shed 2 bases, and the junction held 4 bases outside the gene matches. The length of the CDR3 is 16 residues. The germline gives CDR1 MNHEY, CDR2 SMNVEV (reference sequence).

The J gene is TRBJ2-3, the V gene TRBV4-1; TRBD2 matches 9 bases. Unmatched junction bases numbered 15, after V lost 4 bases and J lost 1 base. The CDR3 sequence is 19 residues long. The germline V gene has CDR1 MGHRA and CDR2 YSYEKL. CDR3 nucleotides: TGCGCCAGCAGCCTATCCTTCGACAGGGCTAGCGGGGGCACAGATACGCAGTATTTT. Translated: CASSLSFDRASGGTDTQYF.

Concerning this clone: This same CDR3 is encoded by further DNA sequences in the sample. The chain couples TRBV9 to TRBJ2-6, with a tentative D call TRBD1 (5 bases). Germline loops: CDR1 SGDLS, CDR2 YYNGEE. The V end lost 0 bases, the J end lost 4 bases, and 8 bases lay between the germline ends. CDR3 length equals 15 residues. In DNA, the CDR3 is TGTGCCAGCAGCGTAGCTGGGGCGGGGGCCAACGTCCTGACTTTC. Its protein is CASSVAGAGANVLTF. Supplemented by reference TRBV9 and TRBJ2-6, the full variable domain reads DSGVTQTPKHLITATGQRVTLRCSPRSGDLSVYWYQQSLDQGLQFLIQYYNGEERAKGNILERFSAQQFPDLHSELNLSSLELGDSALYFCASSVAGAGANVLTFGAGSRLTVL.

The chain links TRBV19 to TRBJ1-1; TRBD1 matches at 9 bases. The CDR3 extends over 14 amino acids. With V trimmed by 11 bases and J by 1 base, 8 bases remained unmatched. Germline values: CDR1 LNHDA, CDR2 SQIVND (reference sequence). The CDR3 DNA is TGTGCCTGTGCCGCACAGGGGGCGAACACTGAAGCTTTCTTT. Translating gives CACAAQGANTEAFF. The variable domain in full, with the rest retrieved from reference TRBV19 and TRBJ1-1, is DGGITQSPKYLFRKEGQNVTLSCEQNLNHDAMYWYRQDPGQGLRLIYYSQIVNDFQKGDIAEGYSVSREKKESFPLTVTSAQKNPTAFYLCACAAQGANTEAFFGQGTRLTVV.

This sequence joins TRBV13 and TRBJ1-4, with TRBD1 identical over 10 bases. This CDR3 region has 16 residues. V gave up 3 bases and J gave up 8 bases; unmatched junction bases: 9. The V gene's germline CDR1 is PRHDT and CDR2 FYEKMQ (reference sequence). This CDR3 is CASSFLDRGVPEKLFF. The DNA of the CDR3 is TGTGCCAGCAGCTTCCTGGACAGGGGGGTTCCGGAAAAACTGTTTTTT.

The CDR3 spells CASSPTGIYYNEQFF. CDR3 DNA sequence: TGTGCCAGCAGCCCGACAGGGATTTATTACAATGAGCAGTTCTTC. This rearrangement joins TRBV9 to TRBJ2-1; 7 bases agree with TRBD1. V was clipped by 4 bases and J by 4 bases; unmatched bases: 8. CDR3 length: 15 amino acids. Per germline, CDR1 SGDLS and CDR2 YYNGEE.

The gene calls are TRBV5-5 and TRBJ1-4; D remains ambiguous. The CDR3 contains 14 residues. The germline CDR1 and CDR2 sequences are SGHKS and YYEKEE (reference sequence). The V and J ends lost 4 bases and 6 bases respectively, with 13 bases between them. The CDR3 DNA follows: TGTGCCAGCAGCAGGAATGGTGGGCATGAAAAACTGTTTTTT. Encoded protein: CASSRNGGHEKLFF.

The V gene is TRBV27, the J gene TRBJ1-5; D gene unclear. This CDR3 has 15 amino acids. Germline CDR1 MNHEY, CDR2 SMNVEV (reference sequence). Trimming removed 1 base at V and 6 bases at J, with 13 bases between. This chain's CDR3 is CASSLYPGSGQPQHF. The CDR3 DNA is TGTGCCAGCAGTTTATACCCAGGATCCGGTCAGCCCCAGCATTTT.

The chain carries TRBV28 and TRBJ2-7, with D possibly being TRBD2 (5 bases). The CDR3 length is 14 residues. The V end was cut by 1 base, the J end by 4 bases, with 11 bases between. The germline V gene has CDR1 MDHEN and CDR2 SYDVKM. CDR3 DNA: TGTGCCAGCAGTTTATTTGGCAGCGGATACGAGCAGTACTTC. Protein product: CASSLFGSGYEQYF.

V gene TRBV27 combines with J gene TRBJ1-4; no clear D. Germline V CDR1 and CDR2: MNHEY, SMNVEV (reference sequence). V was cut by 4 bases and J by 1 base, with 16 bases left in between. CDR3 length: 17 amino acids. The CDR3 sequence: CASSSTPVKKTNEKLFF. In DNA form, the CDR3 reads TGTGCCAGCAGTTCTACCCCCGTGAAGAAAACTAATGAAAAACTGTTTTTT. The variable domain in full, with the rest retrieved from reference TRBV27 and TRBJ1-4, is EAQVTQNPRYLITVTGKKLTVTCSQNMNHEYMSWYRQDPGLGLRQIYYSMNVEVTDKGDVPEGYKVSRKEKRNFPLILESPSPNQTSLYFCASSSTPVKKTNEKLFFGSGTQLSVL.

The chain joins TRBV7-2 to TRBJ2-7; 8 bases match TRBD2. V trimming: 5 bases; J trimming: 0 bases; junction bases outside the gene matches: 9. The CDR3 is 16 residues long. The germline V gene has CDR1 SGHTA and CDR2 FQGNSA. Here the CDR3 DNA reads TGTGCCAGCAGCCCCCCGGGCGGGAGGATCTCCTACGAGCAGTACTTC. This codes for CASSPPGGRISYEQYF.

The genes are TRBV29-1 and TRBJ2-5, with 7 positions matching TRBD2. The end of the DNA fits TRBJ2-7 better, so the J call may be wrong. The CDR3 covers 12 residues. The germline gives CDR1 SQVTM, CDR2 ANQGSEA. The CDR3 is CSALGGNYEQYF. Written as DNA, the CDR3 is TGCAGCGCCCTGGGGGGGAACTACGAGCAGTACTTC.